This entry lists 15 T cell receptor beta chains sequenced from one sample in a study of response to subunit inactivated influenza vaccine. TCRdb re-called the RT-PCR reads with MiXCR, one entry per CDR3 protein. Of more than 600,000 distinct CDR3 sequences listed, around a sixth are singletons. Material: PBMCs from blood, obtained about 5 days after vaccination. The receptors here all came from a man aged 50 or older who received an inactivated influenza vaccine.

This sequence joins TRBV29-1 and TRBJ1-4, with a tentative D call TRBD1 (6 bases). In germline, CDR1 is SQVTM, CDR2 ANQGSEA. The CDR3 runs to 16 residues. V dropped 2 bases and J dropped 7 bases, with 20 bases sitting between them. CDR3 residues: CSVEYHSRGSGEKLFF. In DNA form, the CDR3 reads TGCAGCGTTGAATATCACTCTAGGGGGTCAGGTGAAAAACTGTTTTTT.

The chain has TRBV12-3 or TRBV12-4 and TRBJ2-1, with 12 bases matching TRBD2. After removal of 6 bases from V and 9 bases from J, the junction contained 9 bases not matched to a gene. This CDR3 is built from 15 residues. CDR3 nucleotides: TGTGCCAGCAGAGCCGGGACTAGCGGGTCGCGTGAGCAGTTCTTC. Amino acids: CASRAGTSGSREQFF.

The J gene is TRBJ2-7, the V gene TRBV7-3; TRBD1 matches at 9 bases. J was trimmed by 5 bases and V by 4 bases; bases with no gene match: 3. The CDR3 covers 13 residues. Germline-derived CDR1 and CDR2 are SGHTA and FQGTGA. This CDR3 reads CASSSYRGHEQYF. The CDR3 DNA follows: TGTGCCAGCAGCTCTTACAGGGGGCACGAGCAGTACTTC.

This clonotype was counted a few times. The chain joins TRBV20-1 to TRBJ2-1; a possible D gene is TRBD1 (6 bases). The CDR3 totals 15 residues. The ends were cut back, 6 bases at V and 5 bases at J, with 20 bases in the middle. Per the germline V gene, CDR1 is DFQATT and CDR2 is SNEGSKA (reference sequence). For the CDR3, the DNA is TGCAGTGCCCCCCGCGCACAGGGAGTACACAATGAGCAGTTCTTC. Its translation: CSAPRAQGVHNEQFF.

The CDR3 DNA follows: TGTGCCTGGAATTTTGGCCCTAACTACGAGCAGTACTTC. Its protein product is CAWNFGPNYEQYF. The gene calls are TRBV30 and TRBJ2-7; D gene ambiguous. The V gene lost 4 bases and the J gene lost 3 bases, with 13 bases spanning the gap. Germline V gives CDR1 GTSNPN, CDR2 SVGIG (reference sequence). CDR3 length equals 13 residues.

For this clonotype: It is likely a read error, because the conserved phenylalanine at the end of the CDR3 is missing. V and J are TRBV2 and TRBJ2-3, with a weak D call TRBD2 (5 bases). CDR3 length: 17 amino acids. V shed 4 bases and J shed 2 bases, with 19 bases lying between them. Germline V gene lookup returns CDR1 SNHLY and CDR2 FYNNEI. CDR3 DNA: TGTGCCAGCAGTGGGCTAAAGGTGGAGCGGCACACAGATACGCAGTATTTA. It codes for CASSGLKVERHTDTQYL.

In this sample, this clonotype turned up many times. The chain uses TRBV7-8 and TRBJ2-1; 7 bases map to TRBD2. CDR3 length equals 19 residues. The germline V gene encodes CDR1 SGHVS and CDR2 FQNEAQ. Trimming at V came to 2 bases and at J to 7 bases, leaving 20 bases not matched to a gene. The CDR3 is CASSLRRPWASGFVNEQFF. In DNA, the CDR3 is TGTGCCAGCAGCTTACGTCGTCCGTGGGCTAGCGGCTTTGTTAATGAGCAGTTCTTC.

This chain joins TRBV7-2 and TRBJ1-5; a weak D match, TRBD1 (5 bases). The V end lost 2 bases, the J end lost 6 bases, and 11 bases lay between the germline ends. Per germline, CDR1 SGHTA and CDR2 FQGNSA. The CDR3 contains 14 residues. CDR3 residues: CASSLMQGTQPQHF. DNA for the CDR3: TGTGCCAGCAGCTTAATGCAGGGCACTCAGCCCCAGCATTTT.

This chain uses TRBV19 with TRBJ1-6, with TRBD1 identical over 7 bases. Trimming at V came to 7 bases and at J to 6 bases, leaving 3 bases not matched to a gene. CDR3 length equals 13 residues. The germline V gene has CDR1 LNHDA and CDR2 SQIVND (reference sequence). The CDR3 loop is CASNDRVNSPLHF. The DNA for the CDR3 is TGTGCCAGTAACGACAGGGTTAATTCACCCCTCCACTTT.

This clonotype was counted a few times. The chain joins TRBV7-9 to TRBJ2-1; D remains unclear. Germline V gives CDR1 SEHNR, CDR2 FQNEAQ (reference sequence). This CDR3 contains 17 residues. V was trimmed by 1 base and J by 0 bases, leaving 13 bases between them. This chain's CDR3 is CASSLEGSFSSYNEQFF. CDR3 in DNA: TGTGCCAGCAGCTTAGAGGGCAGTTTTAGCTCCTACAATGAGCAGTTCTTC.

In this sample, this clonotype turned up a few times. The chain has TRBV3-1 and TRBJ1-5; no clear D gene. Trimming stripped 1 base from V and 0 bases from J, with 7 bases between. The CDR3 is 15 amino acids. Germline V gives CDR1 LGHDT, CDR2 YNNKEL (reference sequence). DNA for the CDR3: TGTGCCAGCAGCCAAGGACATCTTAGCAATCAGCCCCAGCATTTT. This encodes CASSQGHLSNQPQHF.

The rearrangement joins TRBV12-3 or TRBV12-4 to TRBJ2-1, with TRBD2 matching over 10 bases. The CDR3 is 15 amino acids. V was pared by 4 bases and J by 8 bases, with 8 bases of the junction left unmatched. As DNA, the CDR3 is TGTGCCAGCAGTTCATTAGCGGGGGGAAGGGATGAGCAGTTCTTC. Protein product: CASSSLAGGRDEQFF.

This clonotype was recorded at least ten times. For the CDR3, the DNA is TGCAGTGCAAGGAGTTACGAGCAGTACTTC. It yields the protein CSARSYEQYF. The rearrangement joins TRBV20-1 to TRBJ2-7; no firm D call. Trimming took off 6 bases at V and 4 bases at J, with 7 bases between the two ends. The CDR3 loop spans 10 amino acids. The germline gives CDR1 DFQATT, CDR2 SNEGSKA (reference sequence).

The chain uses TRBV6-1 and TRBJ1-1; tentative D call: TRBD1 (5 bases). Germline V gene data show CDR1 as MNHNS and CDR2 as SASEGT. Trimming took off 6 bases at V and 1 base at J, with 15 bases between the two ends. This CDR3 has 15 amino acids. CDR3 amino acids: CASSHGTVANTEAFF. The CDR3 region has the DNA TGTGCCAGCAGCCACGGGACGGTGGCGAACACTGAAGCTTTCTTT.

The table lists this clonotype with many counts. The chain uses TRBV29-1 and TRBJ1-2, with a tentative D call TRBD1 (6 bases). The CDR3 spans 14 residues. CDR1 and CDR2 (germline): SQVTM, ANQGSEA. V lost 6 bases and J 4 bases, leaving 18 bases between the germline ends. CDR3 sequence reads: CSVAISGGRYGYTF. The CDR3 DNA follows: TGCAGCGTAGCCATCTCGGGGGGCCGCTATGGCTACACCTTC.